The 24 T cell receptor beta chains listed next were all sequenced from one sample in a study of blood T cell repertoires in COVID-19. The table came from immunoSEQ multiplex PCR; TCRdb's copy has only in-frame clones and leaves some out. Here the sample spans 60,000 to 75,000 clones, around nine tenths being singletons. The sequenced sample was peripheral blood. The receptor source for this set is a human donor in a cohort sampled during active COVID-19.

The count of this clone is one. The rearrangement joins TRBV12-3 or TRBV12-4 to TRBJ1-2; unclear D gene. The CDR3 runs 13 residues. The V end lost 3 bases, the J end lost 2 bases, and 7 bases lay between the germline ends. CDR3 protein: CASSLAGNYGYTF. CDR3 nucleotides: TGTGCCAGCAGTTTGGCGGGGAACTATGGCTACACCTTC.

This clone was detected once. This rearrangement joins TRBV30 to TRBJ2-2; 7 bases agree with TRBD2. V lost 8 bases, J lost 6 bases, and 12 bases stayed unmatched. The CDR3 extends over 14 amino acids. Per germline, CDR1 GTSNPN and CDR2 SVGIG (reference sequence). In DNA, the CDR3 is TGTGCCGGACATGAAGGACTAGGGGCCGGGGAGCTGTTTTTT. Protein sequence: CAGHEGLGAGELFF.

CDR3 coding DNA: TGTGCCAGCAGCTTAAGAGCAGGGTCGGCTTACGAGCAGTACTTC. It specifies CASSLRAGSAYEQYF. This chain joins TRBV7-3 and TRBJ2-7, with D perhaps matching TRBD1 (5 bases). This CDR3 contains 15 residues. Germline V lookup: CDR1 SGHTA, CDR2 FQGTGA. The V gene lost 1 base and the J gene lost 4 bases, with 14 bases spanning the gap.

The V gene is TRBV15, the J gene TRBJ2-7; TRBD1 agrees at 7 bases. This CDR3 contains 16 residues. After removal of 6 bases from V and 4 bases from J, the junction contained 15 bases not matched to a gene. Germline-derived CDR1 and CDR2 are LNHNV and YYDKDF (reference sequence). CDR3 loop: CATSYFTGAPGYEQYF. Here the CDR3 DNA reads TGTGCCACCAGTTATTTCACAGGGGCCCCAGGGTACGAGCAGTACTTC.

The chain is built from TRBV29-1 and TRBJ2-3, with 7 bases aligning to TRBD2. CDR3 length equals 13 residues. CDR1 and CDR2 from the germline V gene are SQVTM and ANQGSEA. V shed 5 bases and J 7 bases; nucleotides not matched to a gene: 9. CDR3 amino acids: CSVPTGGRNTQYF. CDR3 in DNA: TGCAGCGTTCCCACGGGAGGCAGGAATACGCAGTATTTT.

The chain recombines TRBV6-2 or TRBV6-3 with TRBJ2-1; D is possibly TRBD2 (5 bases). V lost 0 bases and J lost 9, with 9 bases in between. This CDR3 region has 13 residues. Germline assignment: CDR1 MNHEY and CDR2 SVGEGT. The CDR3 coding sequence is TGTGCCAGCAGTTACTCGAGCGGATTTGAGCAGTTCTTC. The encoded protein is CASSYSSGFEQFF.

J is TRBJ2-7 and V is TRBV4-3, with 8 bases aligning to TRBD1. Germline V gives CDR1 LGHNA, CDR2 YSLEER. The CDR3 consists of 17 residues. V lost 0 bases, J lost 3 bases, and 10 bases stayed unmatched. The CDR3 nucleotides read TGCGCCAGCAGCCAAGATCGCCAAGACAGGGGAGACTACGAGCAGTACTTC. It encodes CASSQDRQDRGDYEQYF.

The V gene is TRBV7-3, the J gene TRBJ2-1, with TRBD1 as a possible D gene (6 bases). Germline V gene lookup returns CDR1 SGHTA and CDR2 FQGTGA. V gave up 3 bases and J gave up 8 bases, with 14 bases separating them. The CDR3 length is 14 residues. In DNA, the CDR3 is TGTGCCAGCAGCTTGTCATCAGGGGTGGATGAGCAGTTCTTC. It yields the protein CASSLSSGVDEQFF.

J is TRBJ2-7 and V is TRBV28; 10 bases agree with TRBD2. This CDR3 has 16 residues. Germline assignment: CDR1 MDHEN and CDR2 SYDVKM. The ends lost 6 bases at V and 2 bases at J; junction bases unmatched: 10. The CDR3 DNA reads as TGTGCCAGCAGGTTCCTAGCGGGAGAGGGCGCCTACGAGCAGTACTTC. This sequence encodes CASRFLAGEGAYEQYF.

V gene TRBV5-4 combines with J gene TRBJ2-1, with 8 bases matching TRBD2. This CDR3 has 15 residues. CDR1 is SGHNT, CDR2 YYREEE, per germline (reference sequence). V gave up 5 bases and J gave up 2 bases; unmatched junction bases: 6. The DNA for the CDR3 is TGTGCCAGCAGGTCGGCGGGAGGTACCTACAATGAGCAGTTCTTC. Residues: CASRSAGGTYNEQFF.

The chain couples TRBV28 to TRBJ2-7, with 10 bases matching TRBD1. Germline V gives CDR1 MDHEN, CDR2 SYDVKM. The CDR3 has 15 amino acids. The V gene end was trimmed by 6 bases and the J gene end by 2 bases; junction bases not matched to a gene: 7. Written as DNA, the CDR3 is TGTGCCAGCAGCACCCCGGGACAGGGGCCCTACGAGCAGTACTTC. Its protein is CASSTPGQGPYEQYF.

The chain is built from TRBV13 and TRBJ2-1; D might be TRBD1 (6 bases). Looked up from germline, CDR1 is PRHDT and CDR2 is FYEKMQ (reference sequence). The CDR3 covers 13 residues. The V and J ends lost 3 bases and 8 bases respectively, with 11 bases between them. The CDR3 loop reads CASSFQEGDEQFF. DNA for the CDR3: TGTGCCAGCAGCTTCCAAGAGGGGGATGAGCAGTTCTTC.

The chain recombines TRBV19 with TRBJ1-2; D gene uncertain. The CDR3 is 12 amino acids. Germline-derived CDR1 and CDR2 are LNHDA and SQIVND (reference sequence). The ends were cut back, 3 bases at V and 8 bases at J, with 10 bases in the middle. The CDR3 region is CASSMMSVGYTF. In nucleotides, the CDR3 is TGTGCCAGTAGTATGATGTCGGTGGGCTACACCTTC.

The chain uses TRBV7-9 and TRBJ2-3; 7 bases agree with TRBD1. Germline-derived CDR1 and CDR2 are SEHNR and FQNEAQ (reference sequence). Trimming removed 6 bases from V and 3 bases from J; junction bases left unmatched: 12. The CDR3 is 16 residues long. The chain's CDR3 is CASSVTDREWTDTQYF. As DNA, the CDR3 is TGTGCCAGCAGTGTGACAGACAGGGAATGGACAGATACGCAGTATTTT.

This chain connects TRBV7-8 to TRBJ1-1; maybe TRBD1 (5 bases). CDR3 length equals 14 residues. Trimming stripped 5 bases from V and 3 bases from J, with 13 bases between. Germline values: CDR1 SGHVS, CDR2 FQNEAQ. CDR3 DNA: TGTGCCAGCAGCGGCAGGGATAGGGACACTGAAGCTTTCTTT. Translation: CASSGRDRDTEAFF.

The chain employs TRBV3-1 (or the pseudogene TRBV3-2) and TRBJ1-6, with 9 positions matching TRBD1. Germline V lookup: CDR1 LGHDT, CDR2 YNNKEL (reference sequence). This CDR3 contains 19 residues. V lost 0 bases to trimming and J lost 4 bases; unmatched junction nucleotides: 10. As DNA, the CDR3 is TGTGCCAGCAGCCAAGATCTTGGAAGGGACAGGGCTTATAATTCACCCCTCCACTTT. Residues: CASSQDLGRDRAYNSPLHF.

The chain joins TRBV28 to TRBJ2-7; 7 nucleotides line up with TRBD2. With V trimmed by 4 bases and J by 0 bases, 3 bases remained unmatched. CDR1 and CDR2 (germline): MDHEN, SYDVKM. The CDR3 extends over 14 amino acids. CDR3 sequence reads: CASSSRDYSYEQYF. The CDR3 coding sequence is TGTGCCAGCAGTTCCCGGGACTACTCCTACGAGCAGTACTTC.

V gene TRBV3-1 (or the pseudogene TRBV3-2) combines with J gene TRBJ1-1; D perhaps matches TRBD1 (5 bases). This CDR3 spans 14 amino acids. V gave up 1 base and J gave up 4 bases, with 10 bases separating them. The V gene's germline CDR1 is LGHDT and CDR2 YNNKEL (reference sequence). The CDR3 loop reads CASSQAVQGTEAFF. CDR3 bases: TGTGCCAGCAGCCAAGCGGTTCAGGGCACTGAAGCTTTCTTT.

The chain combines TRBV5-6 with TRBJ1-2; D is unclear. The germline CDR1 and CDR2 sequences are SGHDT and YYEEEE. V was cut by 2 bases and J by 4 bases, with 12 bases left in between. There are 14 residues in the CDR3. In DNA form, the CDR3 reads TGTGCCAGCAGCTTCCCACGGGGTACCTATGGCTACACCTTC. This gives the protein CASSFPRGTYGYTF.

J is TRBJ1-1 and V is TRBV11-2; 7 bases are a match to TRBD1. The trim removed 5 bases at V and 11 bases at J, leaving 11 bases unmatched. The germline V gene encodes CDR1 SGHAT and CDR2 FQNNGV. The CDR3 runs to 13 residues. This chain's CDR3 is CASSKNWDRGAFF. CDR3 DNA: TGTGCCAGCAGCAAGAATTGGGACAGAGGGGCTTTCTTT.

This chain connects TRBV6-5 to TRBJ2-1; D ambiguous. The CDR3 contains 13 residues. Trimming removed 6 bases from V and 5 bases from J, with 11 bases in between. Germline CDR1 reads MNHEY; CDR2 reads SVGAGI. CDR3 region: CASSRLSDNEQFF. CDR3 nucleotide sequence: TGTGCCAGCAGCCGACTGTCCGACAATGAGCAGTTCTTC.

The chain couples TRBV3-1 (or the pseudogene TRBV3-2) to TRBJ2-3; TRBD2 matches at 8 bases. The CDR3 has 17 residues. Germline V gene sequence: CDR1 LGHDT, CDR2 YNNKEL (reference sequence). The V and J ends lost 4 bases and 7 bases, in that order; junction bases with no gene match: 16. The CDR3 region is CASSPRAGLGSQHTQYF. CDR3 bases: TGTGCCAGCAGCCCCCGAGCGGGACTAGGCTCTCAACATACGCAGTATTTT.

This clone was picked up one time. J is TRBJ1-1 and V is TRBV15; a weak D match, TRBD1 (6 bases). The CDR3 runs to 16 residues. V dropped 2 bases and J dropped 1 base, with 14 bases sitting between them. Germline V gene lookup returns CDR1 LNHNV and CDR2 YYDKDF (reference sequence). CDR3 coding DNA: TGTGCCACCAGCAGATCCGGTCGGGGGGCGAACACTGAAGCTTTCTTT. Its protein product is CATSRSGRGANTEAFF.

In its sample, this clone was seen once. The chain links TRBV4-3 to TRBJ2-2; D may be TRBD1 (6 bases). This CDR3 has 15 amino acids. The V end was cut by 4 bases, the J end by 2 bases, with 11 bases between. Germline V gives CDR1 LGHNA, CDR2 YSLEER. CDR3 DNA sequence: TGCGCCAGCAGCCTTGGGGGCGCTAACACCGGGGAGCTGTTTTTT. It specifies CASSLGGANTGELFF.